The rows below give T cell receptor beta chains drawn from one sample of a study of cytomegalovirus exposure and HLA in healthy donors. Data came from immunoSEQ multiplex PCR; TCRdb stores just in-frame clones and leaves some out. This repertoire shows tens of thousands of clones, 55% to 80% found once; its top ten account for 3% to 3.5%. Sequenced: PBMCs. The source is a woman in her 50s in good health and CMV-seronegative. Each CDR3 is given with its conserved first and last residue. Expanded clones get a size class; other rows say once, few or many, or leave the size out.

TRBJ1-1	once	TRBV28	CASSFSSRRTEAFF
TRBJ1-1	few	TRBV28	CASSLFEGGQGSFF
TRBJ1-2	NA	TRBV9	CASSARPQGEEGYTF
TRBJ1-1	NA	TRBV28	CASSLAGWEATEAFF
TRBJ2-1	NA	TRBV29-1	CSVEDSGTYNEQFF
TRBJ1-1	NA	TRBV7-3	CASSLGRANTEAFF
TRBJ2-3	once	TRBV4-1	CASSQQGGDTQYF
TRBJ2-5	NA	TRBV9	CASSVGGGETQYF
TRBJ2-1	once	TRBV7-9	CASSPLDASSYNEQFF
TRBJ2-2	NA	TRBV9	CASSVLGSTGELFF
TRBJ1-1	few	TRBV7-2	CASSAFRNLVNTEAFF
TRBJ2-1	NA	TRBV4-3	CASSQDRLAAYNEQFF
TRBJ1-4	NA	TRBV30	CAWSPPGGFNEKLFF
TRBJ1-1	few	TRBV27	CASSSFTQGVEAFF
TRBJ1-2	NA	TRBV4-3	CASSQGGWGYTF
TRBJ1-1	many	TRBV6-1	CASKRQVNTEAFF
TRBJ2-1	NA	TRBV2	CASSDAPTSAEGNEQFF
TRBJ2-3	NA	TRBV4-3	CASRDSNTDTQYF
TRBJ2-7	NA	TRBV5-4	CASSLLADYEQYF
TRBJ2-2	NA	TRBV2	CASSETATGELFF
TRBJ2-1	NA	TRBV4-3	CASSQDILAYNEQFF
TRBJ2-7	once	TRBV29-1	CSVTDRISSYEQYF
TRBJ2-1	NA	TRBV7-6	CASSTPGLNNEQFF
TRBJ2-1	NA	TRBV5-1	CASSLQGTGGNEQFF
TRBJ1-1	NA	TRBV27	CASSLKSRAEAFF
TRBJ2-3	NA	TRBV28	CASHIAGGRTDTQYF
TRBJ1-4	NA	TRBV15	CATARGPNEKLFF
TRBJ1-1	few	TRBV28	CASSLRLSEAFF
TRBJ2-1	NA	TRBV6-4	CASGESNEQFF
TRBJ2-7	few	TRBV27	CASSSGLAGGSYEQYF
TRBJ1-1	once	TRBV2	CASSDHLKRTEAFF
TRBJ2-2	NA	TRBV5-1	CASSLATYTGELFF
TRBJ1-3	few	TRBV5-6	CASSSLTGVTGNTIYF
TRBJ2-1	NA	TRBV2	CASVGAGGPSNEQFF
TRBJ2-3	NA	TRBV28	CASTPTGRADTQYF
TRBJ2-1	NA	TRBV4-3	CASSRIAGVYNEQFF
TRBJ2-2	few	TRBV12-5	CASGLDPGTGYSGELFF
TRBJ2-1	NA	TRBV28	CASSSPQTSGTIPEQFF
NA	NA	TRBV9	CASSVGMAGASYEQYF
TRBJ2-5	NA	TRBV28	CASSHTPRLGVYETQYF
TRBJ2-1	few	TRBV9	CASSAPGSYNEQFF
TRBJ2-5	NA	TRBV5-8	CASSLVTGRGTQYF
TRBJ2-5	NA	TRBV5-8	CASSVGTGVLEETQYF
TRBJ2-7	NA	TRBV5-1	CASSSGQGYYEQYF
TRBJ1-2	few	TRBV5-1	CASSPTTTNYGYTF
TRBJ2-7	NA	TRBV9	CASSAPSGRASGEQYF
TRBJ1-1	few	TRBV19	CASSIHVYTEAFF
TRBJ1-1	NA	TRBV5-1	CASSLMYGQMNTEAFF
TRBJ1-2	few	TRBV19	CASSNRGYGYTF
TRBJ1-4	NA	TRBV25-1	CASSRSPGLNEKLFF
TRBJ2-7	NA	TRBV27	CASSRRPPGAPAYEQYF
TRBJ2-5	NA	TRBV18	CASSPPIGTSGTQETQYF
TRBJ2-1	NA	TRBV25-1	CASKGGQGYEQFF
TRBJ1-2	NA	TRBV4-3	CASSQAGGFLGYGYTF
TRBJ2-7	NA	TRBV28	CASSSTSDTYEQYF